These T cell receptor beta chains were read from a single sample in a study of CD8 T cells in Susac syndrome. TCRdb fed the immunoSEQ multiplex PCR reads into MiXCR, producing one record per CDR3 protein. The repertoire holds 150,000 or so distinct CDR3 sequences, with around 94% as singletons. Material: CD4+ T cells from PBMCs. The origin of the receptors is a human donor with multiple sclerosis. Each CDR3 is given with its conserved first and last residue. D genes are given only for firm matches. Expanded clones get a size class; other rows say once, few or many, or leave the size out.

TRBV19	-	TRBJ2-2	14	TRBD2	CASSLAGLTGELFF	TGTGCCAGTAGTCTAGCGGGACTCACCGGGGAGCTGTTTTTT
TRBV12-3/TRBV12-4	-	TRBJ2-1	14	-	CASSPQLGNNEQFF	TGTGCCAGCAGCCCCCAACTAGGAAACAATGAGCAGTTCTTC
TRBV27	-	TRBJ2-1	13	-	CASRRSSYNEQFF	TGTGCCAGCAGACGGAGCTCCTACAATGAGCAGTTCTTC
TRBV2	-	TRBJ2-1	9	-	CASGREQFF	TGTGCCAGCGGGCGCGAGCAGTTCTTC
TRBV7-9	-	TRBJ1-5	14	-	CASSLGGRGQPQHF	TGTGCCAGCAGCTTAGGGGGTCGGGGTCAGCCCCAGCATTTT
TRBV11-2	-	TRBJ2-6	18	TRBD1	CASSFWSGGNSGANVLTF	TGTGCCAGCAGCTTCTGGTCAGGGGGAAACTCTGGGGCCAACGTCCTGACTTTC
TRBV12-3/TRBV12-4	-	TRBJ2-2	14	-	CASSRVANTGELFF	TGTGCCAGCAGTAGGGTTGCTAACACCGGGGAGCTGTTTTTT
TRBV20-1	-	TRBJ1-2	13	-	CSARHELRPGYTF	TGCAGTGCCCGGCACGAGCTCCGGCCGGGCTACACCTTC
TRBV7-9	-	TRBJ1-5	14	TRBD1	CASSQGDSNQPQHF	TGTGCCAGCAGCCAGGGGGATAGCAATCAGCCCCAGCATTTT
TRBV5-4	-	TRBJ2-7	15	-	CASSSPGTRSHEQYF	TGTGCCAGCAGCTCCCCCGGGACTCGATCTCACGAGCAGTACTTC
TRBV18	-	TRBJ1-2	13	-	CASSPRDGYGYTF	TGTGCCAGCTCACCCCGGGACGGCTATGGCTACACCTTC
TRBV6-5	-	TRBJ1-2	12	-	CASSSTSWGYTF	TGTGCCAGCAGTAGCACATCCTGGGGCTACACCTTC
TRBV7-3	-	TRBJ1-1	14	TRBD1	CASSLGQGSSEAFF	TGTGCCAGCAGCCTGGGACAGGGCTCCTCTGAAGCTTTCTTT
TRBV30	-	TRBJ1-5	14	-	CAWSVGNSNQPQHF	TGTGCCTGGAGTGTGGGTAATAGCAATCAGCCCCAGCATTTT
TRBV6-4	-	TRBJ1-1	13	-	CASPEARNTEAFF	TGTGCCAGCCCGGAGGCGAGGAACACTGAAGCTTTCTTT
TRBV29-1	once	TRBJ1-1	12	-	CSGSRGTAEAFF	TGCAGCGGGAGTCGGGGGACTGCTGAAGCTTTCTTT
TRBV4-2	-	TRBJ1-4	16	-	CASSQDLGAPDEKLFF	TGTGCCAGCAGCCAAGACCTAGGGGCGCCGGATGAAAAACTGTTTTTT
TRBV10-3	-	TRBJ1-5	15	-	CAISESLGGNQPQHF	TGTGCCATCAGTGAGTCGTTGGGGGGCAATCAGCCCCAGCATTTT
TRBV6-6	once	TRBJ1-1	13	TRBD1	CASLDRGPTEAFF	TGTGCCAGCCTGGACAGGGGCCCAACTGAAGCTTTCTTT